This T cell receptor (beta chain) was documented in a study of CD8 T cells in ankylosing spondylitis. Study outcomes and limitations: Prior work had noted some motif variants in reactive arthritis blood and synovial fluid. What seemed typical of ankylosing spondylitis blood was a TCR beta motif built from about 8 highly homologous variants. Researchers report that disease-linked clones proved CD8+ and relatively rare in peripheral blood.

TCRdb called the 5' RACE reads again in MiXCR, with one record for every CDR3 protein. The sample has under 250,000 distinct CDR3 sequences, roughly 6.6% seen once. This clonotype was found many times. Its target is unknown. The sequenced material came from blood, either unsorted or a sorted T cell fraction (not recorded which). This TCR was recovered from a male donor with ankylosing spondylitis.

The CDR3 is CSVEGVQGANVLTF. CDR3 nucleotide sequence: TGCAGCGTTGAAGGTGTTCAGGGGGCCAACGTCCTGACTTTC. J is TRBJ2-6 and V is TRBV29-1; D gene ambiguous. Germline V CDR1 and CDR2: SQVTM, ANQGSEA. The CDR3 sequence is 14 residues long. V was trimmed by 1 base and J by 4 bases, leaving 8 bases between them.